The 9 T cell receptor beta chains listed next were all sequenced from one sample in a study of CD8+CD57+ T cells in acquired aplastic anemia. TCR beta VDJ and CDR3 profiling used genomic DNA as template. TCRdb re-derived calls from the reads in MiXCR, one entry per CDR3 protein. The sample lists approximately 200,000 distinct CDR3 sequences; approximately 60% were seen once. Sequencing input: sorted CD4+, CD8+, or CD8+CD57+ T cells (not recorded which) from PBMCs. Every receptor here comes from a human donor in good health.

The gene calls are TRBV10-3 and TRBJ2-5, with D possibly matching TRBD2 (6 bases). CDR1 and CDR2 from the germline V gene are ENHRY and SYGVKD. The CDR3 consists of 14 residues. Deletions cut 6 bases from V and 2 bases from J, with 13 bases between. The CDR3 here is CAISPRGSQETQYF. The CDR3 bases are TGTGCCATCAGCCCCCGGGGGAGTCAAGAGACCCAGTACTTC.

This chain joins TRBV9 and TRBJ1-2; D remains ambiguous. The CDR3 runs to 13 residues. V lost 3 bases and J lost 2, with 8 bases in between. CDR1 is SGDLS, CDR2 YYNGEE, per germline. The CDR3 sequence: CASSASRNYGYTF. The CDR3 DNA is TGTGCCAGCAGCGCTTCTAGAAACTATGGCTACACCTTC. Variable domain in full (rest from reference TRBV9 and TRBJ1-2): DSGVTQTPKHLITATGQRVTLRCSPRSGDLSVYWYQQSLDQGLQFLIQYYNGEERAKGNILERFSAQQFPDLHSELNLSSLELGDSALYFCASSASRNYGYTFGSGTRLTVV.

This clonotype was counted at least ten times. CDR3 in DNA: TGTGCCAGTAGTTTTACCTTGAACACTGAAGCTTTCTTT. It translates to CASSFTLNTEAFF. The gene calls are TRBV19 and TRBJ1-1, with D unresolved. V lost 5 bases, J lost 0 bases, and 7 bases lay in between. The CDR3 is made up of 13 amino acids. Germline lookup yields CDR1 LNHDA and CDR2 SQIVND (reference sequence).

This clonotype was seen repeatedly, ten times or more. The rearrangement joins TRBV7-9 to TRBJ1-2, with D tentatively TRBD1 (5 bases). The germline V and J ends were trimmed by 3 bases and 4 bases, with 9 bases remaining between them. This CDR3 comprises 13 residues. CDR1 SEHNR and CDR2 FQNEAQ come from the germline V gene (reference sequence). The CDR3 DNA is TGTGCCAGCAGCTTTGGGGCAGTCTATGGCTACACCTTC. Translating it yields CASSFGAVYGYTF.

This chain links TRBV20-1 with TRBJ2-2; no clear D. The end of the DNA is better explained by TRBJ1-1, so the J call may be wrong. In germline, CDR1 is DFQATT, CDR2 SNEGSKA (reference sequence). There are 11 residues in the CDR3. The CDR3 coding sequence is TGCAGTGCCGCCCGCGGAATTGAAGCTTTCTTT. Translation gives CSAARGIEAFF.

Turning to this clonotype: One junction end disagrees with the germline gene, perhaps due to a read error. The V gene is TRBV7-9, the J gene TRBJ2-7; D unresolved. The CDR3 runs 14 residues. In germline, CDR1 is SEHNR, CDR2 FQNEAQ (reference sequence). CDR3 coding DNA: TGCGCCAGCAGCCCGGGCGCAGGTAACTACGAGCAGTACTTC. This codes for CASSPGAGNYEQYF.

This clonotype was counted a few times. The chain uses TRBV15 and TRBJ2-5; 9 bases fit TRBD1. Unmatched junction bases numbered 13, after V lost 3 bases and J lost 5 bases. Germline CDR1 is LNHNV and CDR2 is YYDKDF (reference sequence). This CDR3 contains 17 residues. This CDR3 reads CATSSPTSDRGLETQYF. CDR3 nucleotides: TGTGCCACCAGCAGCCCCACCTCGGACAGGGGCCTGGAGACCCAGTACTTC.

The chain is built from TRBV7-9 and TRBJ2-7; no definite D call. V lost 5 bases, J lost 6 bases, and 11 bases lay in between. Germline loops: CDR1 SEHNR, CDR2 FQNEAQ (reference sequence). CDR3 size: 12 residues. The CDR3 region is CASSLGPPEQYF. CDR3 nucleotide sequence: TGTGCCAGCAGCCTCGGGCCACCCGAGCAGTACTTC.

The chain joins TRBV2 to TRBJ1-2, with no clear D. The CDR3 has 13 amino acids. Germline CDR1 and CDR2: SNHLY and FYNNEI. The V and J ends lost 3 bases and 2 bases respectively, with 7 bases between them. The CDR3 nucleotides are TGTGCCAGCAGTGATTACAGAAACTATGGCTACACCTTC. Residues: CASSDYRNYGYTF.